The rows below give T cell receptor beta chains drawn from one sample of a study of shared clonotypes between healthy human individuals. The data were produced by immunoSEQ multiplex PCR, yet TCRdb's version contains in-frame clones alone and is incomplete. The sample contains hundreds of thousands of clones, 55% to 85% of which appear only once. Input material: memory CD4+ T cells sorted from blood. The receptors were gathered from a woman aged 25-40 years in good health. Each CDR3 is given with its conserved first and last residue. Each record gives: V gene, J gene, CDR3 protein.

v_gene: TRBV5-6
j_gene: TRBJ2-2
CDR3aa: CASSLEGRDTGELFF

v_gene: TRBV5-1
j_gene: TRBJ1-2
CDR3aa: CASSDTGTAEGYTF

v_gene: TRBV4-1
j_gene: TRBJ1-2
CDR3aa: CASSQEWRRAYYGYTF

v_gene: TRBV5-5
j_gene: TRBJ1-2
CDR3aa: CASSLGQGAGTF

v_gene: TRBV6-6
j_gene: TRBJ2-7
CDR3aa: CASSSNFPNSHEQYF

v_gene: TRBV7-8
j_gene: TRBJ1-5
CDR3aa: CASSLVFLPRSNQPQHF

v_gene: TRBV4-2
j_gene: TRBJ2-7
CDR3aa: CASSQDMAGGGYEQYF

v_gene: TRBV18
j_gene: TRBJ1-2
CDR3aa: CASSPNANERGYTF

v_gene: TRBV28
j_gene: TRBJ1-2
CDR3aa: CASNRQGYGYTF

v_gene: TRBV28
j_gene: TRBJ1-4
CDR3aa: CASSLVPGTATNEKLFF

v_gene: TRBV5-8
j_gene: TRBJ1-2
CDR3aa: CASSPAGTGVSTF

v_gene: TRBV27
j_gene: TRBJ2-1
CDR3aa: CASSLSGGVSEQFF

v_gene: TRBV6-6
j_gene: TRBJ2-4
CDR3aa: CASSYGTREEGDIQYF

v_gene: TRBV19
j_gene: TRBJ1-1
CDR3aa: CASSIGESGATEAFF

v_gene: TRBV29-1
j_gene: TRBJ2-3
CDR3aa: CSVKDFGGDTQYF

v_gene: TRBV2
j_gene: TRBJ1-5
CDR3aa: CASSALWPSSNQPQHF

v_gene: TRBV28
j_gene: TRBJ2-2
CDR3aa: CASSFRTANTGELFF

v_gene: TRBV6-5
j_gene: TRBJ1-5
CDR3aa: CASSLRRAGRQPQHF

v_gene: TRBV11-2
j_gene: TRBJ2-5
CDR3aa: CASSRGTNQETQYF

v_gene: TRBV7-7
j_gene: TRBJ2-7
CDR3aa: CASSQTGGEQYF

v_gene: TRBV10-3
j_gene: TRBJ1-2
CDR3aa: CATGTGHGGYTF

v_gene: TRBV7-9
j_gene: TRBJ2-1
CDR3aa: CASSARHEQFF

v_gene: TRBV11-3
j_gene: TRBJ2-3
CDR3aa: CASSTTRTDTQYF

v_gene: TRBV5-1
j_gene: TRBJ2-7
CDR3aa: CASSLGTGGEQYF

v_gene: TRBV4-2
j_gene: TRBJ2-7
CDR3aa: CASSQAGTDGLEQYF

v_gene: TRBV2
j_gene: TRBJ2-7
CDR3aa: CASRSETSETF

v_gene: TRBV5-6
j_gene: TRBJ1-2
CDR3aa: CASSLTDRYNYGYTF

v_gene: TRBV6-5
j_gene: TRBJ1-1
CDR3aa: CASSTGTGSVAFF

v_gene: TRBV5-6
j_gene: TRBJ1-4
CDR3aa: CASSPGGRAGTNEKLFF

v_gene: TRBV18
j_gene: TRBJ2-3
CDR3aa: CASSPPSYRDTDTQYF

v_gene: TRBV28
j_gene: TRBJ2-7
CDR3aa: CASSRTGGRYYEQYF

v_gene: TRBV28
j_gene: TRBJ2-7
CDR3aa: CASPPTAGTGISYEQYF

v_gene: TRBV2
j_gene: TRBJ2-5
CDR3aa: CASSRDRVRQETQYF

v_gene: TRBV6-5
j_gene: TRBJ2-2
CDR3aa: CASNVVNTGELFF

v_gene: TRBV2
j_gene: TRBJ1-5
CDR3aa: CASSGLRNQPQHF

v_gene: TRBV28
j_gene: TRBJ2-3
CDR3aa: CASSRNRAGTDTQYF

v_gene: TRBV6-5
j_gene: TRBJ2-7
CDR3aa: CASSWTSDTYEQYF

v_gene: TRBV2
j_gene: TRBJ2-2
CDR3aa: CASSWTLGLGELFF

v_gene: TRBV19
j_gene: TRBJ2-7
CDR3aa: CASRRGGTYEQYF

v_gene: TRBV10-3
j_gene: TRBJ2-3
CDR3aa: CAISAWYDAINTQYF

v_gene: TRBV18
j_gene: TRBJ2-7
CDR3aa: CASSTSSGQGNEQYF

v_gene: TRBV7-8
j_gene: TRBJ2-1
CDR3aa: CASSNEEGGRIYNEQFF

v_gene: TRBV5-1
j_gene: TRBJ2-2
CDR3aa: CASSRWGAGELFF

v_gene: TRBV29-1
j_gene: TRBJ1-1
CDR3aa: CSVESQGRAEAFF

v_gene: TRBV5-4
j_gene: TRBJ1-1
CDR3aa: CASSLEGGGFSEAFF

v_gene: TRBV19
j_gene: TRBJ2-6
CDR3aa: CATSTSGANVLTF

v_gene: TRBV7-9
j_gene: TRBJ2-5
CDR3aa: CASSLTGGGQETQYF

v_gene: TRBV28
j_gene: TRBJ2-7
CDR3aa: CASSSSRAGTTEQYF